The next 20 T cell receptor beta chains were all read from a single sample in a study of regulatory T cells in long-lasting Graves disease. The time point: persistent/refractory GD, antithyroid drugs over 5 years with positive TRAb. Extracted PBMC RNA gave rise to the TCR library. Construction of the TCR beta libraries employed iRepertoire HTBI primers in conjunction with Arm-PCR of CDR3 regions. TCRdb re-derived calls from the multiplex PCR reads in MiXCR, one entry per CDR3 protein. The sample shows roughly 470,000 distinct CDR3 sequences, more than 20% of them seen only once. The source was peripheral blood mononuclear cells (PBMCs), collected when the disease was refractory, from a patient treated with antithyroid drugs. Source of these receptors: a female donor with Graves disease.

Remarks on this clonotype: This may arise from a read error, as a much more abundant clone is one base away. The rearrangement joins TRBV7-9 to TRBJ1-6; TRBD1 might be the D (5 bases). This CDR3 region has 15 residues. The V gene lost 5 bases and the J gene lost 7 bases, with 15 bases spanning the gap. Germline V gene lookup returns CDR1 SEHNR and CDR2 FQNEAQ (reference sequence). CDR3 in amino acids: CASSVSGRGNSPLHF. The DNA of the CDR3 is TGTGCCAGCAGCGTATCGGGACGGGGGAATTCACCCCTCCACTTT.

The chain combines TRBV29-1 with TRBJ2-3, with 9 nucleotides matching TRBD1. Germline V gene sequence: CDR1 SQVTM, CDR2 ANQGSEA. The CDR3 length is 14 residues. J gave up 7 bases and V 2 bases, and 7 bases lay outside the gene matches. The CDR3 loop reads CSVERQGVSNTQYF. The CDR3 nucleotides read TGCAGCGTTGAACGACAGGGGGTATCTAATACGCAGTATTTT.

At least ten counts were recorded for this clonotype. The chain recombines TRBV13 with TRBJ2-7, with 8 nucleotides matching TRBD2. V lost 7 bases to trimming and J lost 2 bases; unmatched junction nucleotides: 4. Germline V gives CDR1 PRHDT, CDR2 FYEKMQ (reference sequence). This CDR3 is 13 amino acids long. DNA of the CDR3: TGTGCCAGCACCCCGGGACTAGCCTACGAGCAGTACTTC. As protein: CASTPGLAYEQYF.

This clonotype has more than one count but fewer than ten. The genes are TRBV10-3 and TRBJ2-7; no firm D call. The CDR3 loop spans 11 amino acids. Trimming cost V 10 bases and J 7 bases, with 14 bases left between them. Germline loops: CDR1 ENHRY, CDR2 SYGVKD. CDR3 amino acids: CATSNLKEQYF. The CDR3 DNA reads TGTGCCACCTCTAACCTGAAGGAGCAGTACTTC.

J is TRBJ1-1 and V is TRBV10-3; 8 bases map to TRBD1. The V gene end was trimmed by 6 bases and the J gene end by 8 bases; junction bases not matched to a gene: 11. In germline, CDR1 is ENHRY, CDR2 SYGVKD. The CDR3 is made up of 14 amino acids. The CDR3 sequence is CAIRPNGQGGEAFF. The CDR3, as DNA: TGTGCCATCAGACCTAATGGACAGGGCGGAGAAGCTTTCTTT.

The gene calls are TRBV4-1 and TRBJ2-5, with 7 bases aligning to TRBD2. The J call may not be correct, given that the DNA end is closer to TRBJ2-7. This CDR3 is 15 amino acids long. Germline V gene lookup returns CDR1 MGHRA and CDR2 YSYEKL. DNA for the CDR3: TGCGCCAGCAGCCAAGAGGGGCTAGCGGTTCACGAGCAGTACTTC. This sequence encodes CASSQEGLAVHEQYF.

The chain is built from TRBV9 and TRBJ2-7; no definite D call. V was shortened by 0 bases and J by 4 bases, with 14 bases between the two germline ends. CDR1 and CDR2 (germline): SGDLS, YYNGEE. CDR3 length: 15 residues. The CDR3 bases are TGTGCCAGCAGCGTAGGCGGTAGTCCGGAATACGAGCAGTACTTC. The encoded protein is CASSVGGSPEYEQYF.

This clonotype occurred many times. The rearrangement links TRBV6-1 to TRBJ2-7; D is unresolved. This CDR3 is 14 amino acids long. Germline CDR1 is MNHNS and CDR2 is SASEGT. The ends were cut back, 7 bases at V and 4 bases at J, with 17 bases in the middle. The DNA of the CDR3 is TGTGCCAGCACCGGGTTAGCAGCAAAATACGAGCAGTACTTC. Translating it yields CASTGLAAKYEQYF.

There are many counts of this clonotype. The gene calls are TRBV6-2 or TRBV6-3 and TRBJ1-5, with 8 bases fitting TRBD1. Germline V gene data show CDR1 as MNHEY and CDR2 as SVGEGT. Trimming at V came to 2 bases and at J to 6 bases, leaving 0 bases not matched to a gene. The CDR3 is 13 residues long. CDR3 in amino acids: CASSYTGGQPQHF. In DNA form, the CDR3 reads TGTGCCAGCAGTTACACAGGGGGTCAGCCCCAGCATTTT.

This clonotype was counted ten times or more. This chain connects TRBV12-3 or TRBV12-4 to TRBJ2-7; D may correspond to TRBD1 or TRBD2 (5 bases each). The CDR3 contains 15 residues. The V gene lost 2 bases and the J gene lost 2 bases, with 13 bases spanning the gap. The CDR3 DNA reads as TGTGCCAGCAGTTTAAGACCGGGACGGGCCTACGAGCAGTACTTC. Translating it yields CASSLRPGRAYEQYF.

The rearrangement links TRBV6-2 or TRBV6-3 to TRBJ2-1; D tentatively reads TRBD1 or TRBD2 (5 bases each). The CDR3 runs 13 residues. V lost 7 bases and J lost 7, with 14 bases in between. The V gene's germline CDR1 is MNHEY and CDR2 SVGEGT. The CDR3, as DNA: TGTGCCAGCATTCTCCGGGACGGGAATGAGCAGTTCTTC. Amino acid sequence: CASILRDGNEQFF.

At least ten counts were recorded for this clonotype. This chain joins TRBV6-1 and TRBJ1-1, with D possibly matching TRBD1 (6 bases). Germline V gives CDR1 MNHNS, CDR2 SASEGT. This CDR3 region has 13 residues. Trimming cost V 7 bases and J 8 bases, with 17 bases left between them. The CDR3 region is CASTRGGSSEAFF. The DNA of the CDR3 is TGTGCCAGCACTCGAGGGGGGTCCTCCGAAGCTTTCTTT.

This clonotype was seen repeatedly, ten times or more. V gene TRBV6-1 combines with J gene TRBJ2-7; the D is unclear. CDR1 is MNHNS and CDR2 is SASEGT in the germline V gene. Deletions cut 2 bases from V and 2 bases from J, with 7 bases between. The CDR3 has 13 residues. The CDR3 nucleotides read TGTGCCAGCAGTGAAACCACAGCCTACGAGCAGTACTTC. It specifies CASSETTAYEQYF.

V is TRBV29-1 and J is TRBJ2-4; 9 bases align to TRBD1. The CDR3 totals 14 residues. V was clipped by 4 bases and J by 8 bases; unmatched bases: 9. CDR1 and CDR2 (germline): SQVTM, ANQGSEA. The CDR3 reads CSVGGQGGGDIQYF. The CDR3 DNA reads as TGCAGCGTTGGGGGACAGGGAGGGGGGGACATTCAGTACTTC.

V and J are TRBV9 and TRBJ1-2; D unresolved. The germline V gene has CDR1 SGDLS and CDR2 YYNGEE. This CDR3 is built from 13 residues. The V end lost 4 bases, the J end lost 8 bases, and 15 bases lay between the germline ends. The CDR3 region is CASSSSGFGGYTF. Written as DNA, the CDR3 is TGTGCCAGCAGCTCCTCCGGGTTTGGGGGCTACACCTTC.

This clonotype has more than one count but fewer than ten. The chain recombines TRBV7-2 with TRBJ1-2, with TRBD1 matching 12 bases. CDR3 length: 15 residues. Germline assignment: CDR1 SGHTA and CDR2 FQGNSA. V lost 5 bases, J lost 8 bases, and 9 bases stayed unmatched. In DNA form, the CDR3 reads TGTGCCAGCAGCCCTCAGGGACAGGGGGCAGAGGGCTACACCTTC. It translates to CASSPQGQGAEGYTF.

This clonotype has just a few counts. This rearrangement joins TRBV7-9 to TRBJ1-3, with unresolved D. Per the germline V gene, CDR1 is SEHNR and CDR2 is FQNEAQ (reference sequence). The CDR3 has 17 residues. V lost 1 base, J lost 0 bases, and 13 bases lay in between. The CDR3 bases are TGTGCCAGCAGCTTAGGGCCTGGGCGGGGCTCTGGAAACACCATATATTTT. Its protein is CASSLGPGRGSGNTIYF.

This clonotype was recorded a few times. Here the CDR3 reads CASSQGAQGVTNEKLFF. In DNA, the CDR3 is TGTGCCAGCAGCCAAGGGGCCCAAGGGGTAACTAATGAAAAACTGTTTTTT. This sequence joins TRBV14 and TRBJ1-4, with D possibly TRBD1 on 5 matching bases. Germline CDR1 is SGHDN and CDR2 is FVKESK. Trimming took off 1 base at V and 1 base at J, with 13 bases between the two ends. The CDR3 spans 17 residues.

This clonotype was observed a handful of times. The V call is TRBV28, the J call TRBJ1-5; TRBD1 might be the D (5 bases). The CDR3 loop spans 18 amino acids. Germline assignment: CDR1 MDHEN and CDR2 SYDVKM. The V end was cut by 5 bases, the J end by 4 bases, with 24 bases between. CDR3 DNA: TGTGCCAGCAGTCCTCCTCCGGGACCGGTGGAGAAGAATCAGCCCCAGCATTTT. It codes for CASSPPPGPVEKNQPQHF.

This clonotype was seen more than once but under ten times. The chain couples TRBV25-1 to TRBJ2-6; the D gene could be TRBD1 or TRBD2 (6 bases each). V lost 6 bases, J lost 4 bases, and 16 bases lay in between. Germline V gene sequence: CDR1 MGHDK, CDR2 SYGVNS. This CDR3 spans 16 amino acids. The CDR3 DNA sequence: TGTGCCAGCAGAAGAGGGACGGGGGCAGGGGCCAACGTCCTGACTTTC. This sequence encodes CASRRGTGAGANVLTF.